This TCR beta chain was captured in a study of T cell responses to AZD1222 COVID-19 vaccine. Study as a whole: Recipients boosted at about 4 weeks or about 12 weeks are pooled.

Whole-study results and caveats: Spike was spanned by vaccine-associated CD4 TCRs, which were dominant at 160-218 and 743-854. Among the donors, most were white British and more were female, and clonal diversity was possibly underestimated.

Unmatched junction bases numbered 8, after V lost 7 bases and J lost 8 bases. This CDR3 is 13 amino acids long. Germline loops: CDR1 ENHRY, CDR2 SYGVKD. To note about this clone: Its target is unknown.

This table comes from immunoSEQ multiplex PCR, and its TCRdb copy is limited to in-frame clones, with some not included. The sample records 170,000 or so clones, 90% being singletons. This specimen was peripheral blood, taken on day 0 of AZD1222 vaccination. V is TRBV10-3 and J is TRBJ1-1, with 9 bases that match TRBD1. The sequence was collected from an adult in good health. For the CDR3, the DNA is TGTGCCATCACCGAAGGGACAGGGAGAGAAGCTTTCTTT. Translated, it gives CAITEGTGREAFF.